This T cell receptor beta chain was captured in a study of CD8+ T cells in alopecia areata. The study's findings and limits: On tofacitinib, scalp clonality and expanded CD8+ clones among top 100 fell significantly.

Treatment denoted: oral pan-JAK inhibitor, 5-10 mg twice daily. For this clone: Its specificity is unknown.

The authors extracted RNA and reverse transcribed it into cDNA as the sequencing template. Using immunoSEQ multiplex PCR, the repertoire was profiled, and TCRdb retains in-frame clones only, with some absent. Altogether 270,000 or so clones are present, 58% being singletons, with the ten largest covering approximately 1.8%. V was trimmed by 4 bases and J by 4 bases, leaving 14 bases between them. CDR1 SGHRS and CDR2 YFSETQ come from the germline V gene. The CDR3 consists of 14 residues. This TCR came from a human donor with alopecia areata. The chain is built from TRBV5-1 and TRBJ1-1; tentatively, D is TRBD1 (6 bases). The sample consisted of CD4+ T cells sorted from blood, taken at week 24, from a patient treated with tofacitinib. The CDR3, as DNA: TGCGCCAGCAGCAGAACGGACAGATCCACTGAAGCTTTCTTT. Protein product: CASSRTDRSTEAFF.